The rows below give T cell receptor beta chains drawn from one sample of a study of T cell repertoires in cytomegalovirus infection. What these receptors recognize is not known. TCRdb analysed the reads with MiXCR anew, one entry per CDR3 protein. In the table there are roughly 920,000 distinct CDR3 sequences, less than 40% of which are singletons. This specimen consisted of cultured CD8+ T cells from PBMCs, obtained from culture after CMV antigen stimulation. The receptors come from a human donor in good health (CMV status not recorded). Some clones in this sample may be carry-over from other donors' samples. The CDR3 runs from the conserved cysteine through the conserved F or W. D genes are given only for firm matches. Some rows have no size entry. The others give once, few or many, or a class for an expanded clone.

>.|TRBJ2-1|many|TRBV7-2
CASSPRVYNEQFF
TGTGCCAGCAGCCCGAGGGTCTACAATGAGCAGTTCTTC
>.|TRBJ2-3|.|TRBV27
CASSLYGYDTQYF
TGTGCCAGCAGTTTATACGGGTACGATACGCAGTATTTT
>.|TRBJ2-7|many|TRBV12-3/TRBV12-4
CASTPNPLVYEQYF
TGTGCCAGCACCCCCAATCCCCTAGTATACGAGCAGTACTTC
>.|TRBJ2-1|many|TRBV7-8
CASSLRGGDTYNEQFF
TGTGCCAGCAGCCTGAGGGGGGGGGATACCTACAATGAGCAGTTCTTC
>TRBD2|TRBJ2-5|.|TRBV5-1
CASSPPVVAGPQETQYF
TGCGCCAGCAGCCCCCCGGTGGTAGCGGGGCCCCAAGAGACCCAGTACTTC
>.|TRBJ2-2|.|TRBV6-6
CATPENTGELFF
TGTGCCACCCCAGAGAACACCGGGGAGCTGTTTTTT
>.|TRBJ1-4|.|TRBV6-1
CASSPTTWGSSATNEKLYF
TGTGCCAGCAGTCCCACGACTTGGGGTAGCTCTGCAACTAATGAAAAACTGTATTTT
>TRBD1|TRBJ2-5|few|TRBV24-1
CATSDPSQGSRETQYF
TGTGCCACCAGTGATCCGTCACAGGGGAGCCGCGAGACCCAGTACTTC
>.|TRBJ2-1|.|TRBV19
CASSVLVRGNNEQFF
TGTGCCAGTAGCGTATTGGTAAGGGGGAACAATGAGCAGTTCTTC
>.|TRBJ2-1|.|TRBV12-3/TRBV12-4
CASSLSRENEQFF
TGTGCCAGCAGTTTATCCCGCGAGAATGAGCAGTTCTTC
>.|TRBJ2-1|many|TRBV6-5
CASSYFFLGPGNEQFF
TGTGCCAGCAGTTACTTTTTTCTCGGGCCGGGCAATGAGCAGTTCTTC
>TRBD1|TRBJ2-5|.|TRBV4-1
CASSQGDSSSRGTQYF
TGCGCCAGCAGCCAAGGGGACAGTTCGAGCCGGGGGACCCAGTACTTC
>.|TRBJ1-1|.|TRBV20-1
CSAMHSLGARTEAFF
TGCAGTGCCATGCATAGTCTGGGGGCGCGAACTGAAGCTTTCTTT
>TRBD1|TRBJ2-1|.|TRBV12-3/TRBV12-4
CASSGAGGWLNEQFF
TGTGCCAGCAGTGGGGCAGGGGGTTGGCTTAATGAGCAGTTCTTC
>TRBD2|TRBJ2-1|many|TRBV7-2
CASSRSGGGYNEQFF
TGTGCCAGCAGCCGGAGCGGGGGGGGATACAATGAGCAGTTCTTC
>TRBD1|TRBJ2-7|few|TRBV2
CASMGTESSYEQYF
TGTGCCAGCATGGGGACAGAGAGCTCCTACGAGCAGTACTTC